This TCR beta chain was obtained from a study of control samples from healthy donors and cancer patients. Using immunoSEQ multiplex PCR, the repertoire was profiled, and TCRdb retains in-frame clones only, with some absent. The repertoire holds 100,000 to 150,000 clones, with 85% to 95% as singletons. V was clipped by 4 bases and J by 2 bases; unmatched bases: 5. There are 15 residues in the CDR3. The germline CDR1 and CDR2 sequences are SNHLY and FYNNEI. This clone has a handful of counts. The chain is built from TRBV2 and TRBJ1-3; 7 bases align to TRBD1. The sample was blood. This receptor was identified in a man aged 18 to 30 in good health. The CDR3 sequence is CASSAQGRTGNTIYF. In nucleotides, the CDR3 is TGTGCCAGCAGTGCACAGGGGAGAACTGGAAACACCATATATTTT.